The source of this TCR beta chain is a study of identical twins. TCRdb ran MiXCR on the 5' RACE reads and lists one entry per CDR3 protein. The sample has about 330,000 distinct CDR3 sequences, approximately 13% seen once. This clonotype was found a few times. The CDR3 is 15 amino acids. V lost 0 bases and J 1 base, leaving 11 bases between the germline ends. Germline V gene data show CDR1 as SGHDT and CDR2 as YYEEEE. These data also formed part of another study, on yellow fever vaccine responses in identical twins.

Sequencing used CD8+ T cells sorted from blood. This receptor was identified in a woman between 18 and 29 years old in good health. The rearrangement joins TRBV5-6 to TRBJ2-7; D may match TRBD1 or TRBD2 (5 bases each). The CDR3 loop is CASSLGGTVSYEQYV. The CDR3 DNA is TGTGCCAGCAGCTTGGGGGGGACGGTTTCCTACGAGCAGTACGTC.